This T cell receptor beta chain was captured by sequencing in a study of T cell responses to AZD1222 COVID-19 vaccine. The CDR3 consists of 13 residues. The germline gives CDR1 SNHLY, CDR2 FYNNEI. With 6 bases removed from V and 5 bases from J, the gap between germline ends came to 11 bases. Only in-frame clones appear in the TCRdb table, and some are missing; sequencing was by immunoSEQ multiplex PCR. The table has about 86,000 clones, about 90% seen once. General study findings and limits: Nearly half of spike-specific TCRs reportedly target variant regions that are unmutated in the B.1.351 and B.1.1.7 variants.

Concerning this clone: Its antigen remains unknown.

This chain links TRBV2 with TRBJ1-3; D is possibly TRBD1 (6 bases). Material: peripheral blood, obtained 28 days after the second AZD1222 dose. The clonotype originates from an adult who received the AZD1222 COVID-19 vaccine. DNA of the CDR3: TGTGCCAGCAGCAGGGGTAGTAGAAACACCATATATTTT. This sequence encodes CASSRGSRNTIYF.